This record concerns one T cell receptor beta chain sequence. The CDR3 is 16 residues long. Unmatched junction bases numbered 10, after V lost 6 bases and J lost 2 bases. In germline, CDR1 is MNHNY, CDR2 SVGAGI (reference sequence). The data were taken from a study of blood T cell repertoires in COVID-19. Some clones are missing from TCRdb's copy, which holds only in-frame ones; the method was immunoSEQ multiplex PCR. This table holds more than 400,000 clones, 80% to 90% found once. Source material: peripheral blood. This sequence was found in a human donor in a cohort sampled during active COVID-19. This chain joins TRBV6-6 and TRBJ2-1; 7 nucleotides match TRBD2. The DNA for the CDR3 is TGTGCCAGCAGGAAAGGGACTAATAGGGCCTACAATGAGCAGTTCTTC. This translates into CASRKGTNRAYNEQFF.